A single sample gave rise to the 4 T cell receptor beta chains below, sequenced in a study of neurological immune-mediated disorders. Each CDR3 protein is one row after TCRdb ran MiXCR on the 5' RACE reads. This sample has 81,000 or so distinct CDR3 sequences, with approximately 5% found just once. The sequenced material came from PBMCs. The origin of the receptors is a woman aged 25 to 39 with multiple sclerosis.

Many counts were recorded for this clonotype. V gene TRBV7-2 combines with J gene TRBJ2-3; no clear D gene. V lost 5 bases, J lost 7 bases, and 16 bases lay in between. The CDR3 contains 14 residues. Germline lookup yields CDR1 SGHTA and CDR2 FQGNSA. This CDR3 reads CASSLAPSRNTQYF. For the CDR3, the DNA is TGTGCCAGCAGCCTCGCCCCCTCTAGGAATACGCAGTATTTT.

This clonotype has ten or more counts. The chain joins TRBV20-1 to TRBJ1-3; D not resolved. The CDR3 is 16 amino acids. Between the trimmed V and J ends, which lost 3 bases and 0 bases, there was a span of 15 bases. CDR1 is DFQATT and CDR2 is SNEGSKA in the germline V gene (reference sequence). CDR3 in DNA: TGCAGTGCTAGGGCGGGTCTTCCCGTCTCTGGAAACACCATATATTTT. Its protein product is CSARAGLPVSGNTIYF.

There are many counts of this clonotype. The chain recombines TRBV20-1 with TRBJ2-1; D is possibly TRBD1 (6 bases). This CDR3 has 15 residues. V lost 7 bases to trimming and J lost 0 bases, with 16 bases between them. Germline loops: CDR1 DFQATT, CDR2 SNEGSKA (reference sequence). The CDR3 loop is CSVPEVGGSYNEQFF. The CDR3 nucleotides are TGCAGTGTCCCCGAGGTAGGGGGCTCCTACAATGAGCAGTTCTTC.

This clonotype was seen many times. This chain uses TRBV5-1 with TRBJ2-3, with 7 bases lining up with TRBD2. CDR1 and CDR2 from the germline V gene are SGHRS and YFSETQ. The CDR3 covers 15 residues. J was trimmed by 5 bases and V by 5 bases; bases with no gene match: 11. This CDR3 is CASRDSRAGEDTQYF. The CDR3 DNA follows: TGCGCCAGCAGGGACTCTAGGGCGGGAGAAGATACGCAGTATTTT.